This entry is about one T cell receptor (beta chain). These data come from a study of blood T cell repertoires in COVID-19. Study background: Some COVID-19 samples were acute and others convalescent; all came from the United States, Italy and Spain.

Authors' methods: Reference gene primer amplification yielded estimated nucleated cell counts. Only in-frame clones appear in the TCRdb table, and some are missing; sequencing was by immunoSEQ multiplex PCR. That table is the source of V, J and clone size, and D and trimming were worked out from the DNA. Among 100,000 to 140,000 clones listed, 75% to 95% were seen once. The sequenced sample was peripheral blood. This clonotype was obtained from a woman between 25 and 40 years old with acute or convalescent COVID-19.

In nucleotides, the CDR3 is TGCGCCAGCAGCCTGGGGACTAGCGGGAGTAACGAGCAGTACTTC. It codes for CASSLGTSGSNEQYF. This chain joins TRBV5-1 and TRBJ2-7; 14 bases map to TRBD2. Germline V lookup: CDR1 SGHRS, CDR2 YFSETQ. Trimming at V came to 4 bases and at J to 5 bases, leaving 5 bases not matched to a gene. The CDR3 loop spans 15 amino acids. Full variable domain (rest looked up from reference TRBV5-1 and TRBJ2-7): KAGVTQTPRYLIKTRGQQVTLSCSPISGHRSVSWYQQTPGQGLQFLFEYFSETQRNKGNFPGRFSGRQFSNSRSEMNVSTLELGDSALYLCASSLGTSGSNEQYFGPGTRLTVT.